A single sample gave rise to the 24 T cell receptor beta chains below, sequenced in a study of identical twins. TCRdb reprocessed the 5' RACE reads via MiXCR and lists one record per CDR3 protein. Of approximately 630,000 distinct CDR3 sequences listed, under 8.5% were seen once; the top ten hold roughly 1.5%. The data were also submitted as part of a second study, on yellow fever vaccine responses in identical twins.

Sequencing was performed on PBMCs. These receptors came from a woman between 18 and 29 years old in good health.

This sequence joins TRBV11-2 and TRBJ2-7; D may be TRBD1 (6 bases). Per germline, CDR1 SGHAT and CDR2 FQNNGV. With 4 bases removed from V and 2 bases from J, the gap between germline ends came to 15 bases. The CDR3 consists of 15 residues. DNA for the CDR3: TGTGCCAGCAGCTCAGGACAGCCAAAAACCTACGAGCAGTACTTC. Translated: CASSSGQPKTYEQYF.

The genes are TRBV14 and TRBJ1-1; D not resolved. The CDR3 consists of 12 residues. Germline V gives CDR1 SGHDN, CDR2 FVKESK. Trimming cost V 3 bases and J 5 bases, with 7 bases left between them. The chain's CDR3 is CASSQFGTEAFF. The CDR3 DNA follows: TGTGCCAGCAGCCAGTTTGGTACTGAAGCTTTCTTT.

This clonotype was seen repeatedly, ten times or more. V gene TRBV20-1 combines with J gene TRBJ1-2, with unresolved D. V was cut by 3 bases and J by 0 bases, with 11 bases left in between. Germline assignment: CDR1 DFQATT and CDR2 SNEGSKA (reference sequence). The CDR3 is 14 residues long. The CDR3 DNA sequence: TGCAGTGCTAGTGAACGCCAAGCTAACTATGGCTACACCTTC. Protein product: CSASERQANYGYTF.

This clonotype was detected only a few times. The chain uses TRBV7-9 and TRBJ1-2, with a tentative D call TRBD1 (6 bases). Trimming left V 3 bases short and J 3 bases short, with 17 bases between. The CDR3 is 16 amino acids. Germline-derived CDR1 and CDR2 are SEHNR and FQNEAQ (reference sequence). The CDR3 loop is CASSFAEGGSDYGYTF. The CDR3 DNA follows: TGTGCCAGCAGCTTCGCCGAGGGGGGCTCGGACTATGGCTACACCTTC.

The rearrangement joins TRBV6-1 to TRBJ2-1, with TRBD1 matching over 7 bases. Germline V CDR1 and CDR2: MNHNS, SASEGT. This CDR3 contains 15 residues. V shed 0 bases, J shed 7 bases, and the junction held 6 bases outside the gene matches. Here the CDR3 reads CASSEARQGGNEQFF. As DNA, the CDR3 is TGTGCCAGCAGTGAAGCGCGACAGGGCGGAAATGAGCAGTTCTTC.

This chain uses TRBV7-9 with TRBJ2-2; 7 positions match TRBD1. The CDR3 extends over 15 amino acids. J was trimmed by 7 bases and V by 4 bases; bases with no gene match: 9. CDR1 is SEHNR and CDR2 is FQNEAQ in the germline V gene (reference sequence). The DNA of the CDR3 is TGTGCCAGCAGCTCCCGGGACAGCAAAGTCGGGGAGCTGTTTTTT. This sequence encodes CASSSRDSKVGELFF. Full variable domain (rest looked up from reference TRBV7-9 and TRBJ2-2): DTGVSQNPRHKITKRGQNVTFRCDPISEHNRLYWYRQTLGQGPEFLTYFQNEAQLEKSRLLSDRFSAERPKGSFSTLEIQRTEQGDSAMYLCASSSRDSKVGELFFGEGSRLTVL.

This rearrangement joins TRBV18 to TRBJ2-7; 9 positions agree with TRBD1. CDR1 and CDR2 (germline): KGHSH, LQKENI. The CDR3 sequence is 17 residues long. V lost 3 bases to trimming and J lost 3 bases; unmatched junction nucleotides: 12. CDR3 protein: CASSPTRTGTGNYEQYF. The DNA for the CDR3 is TGTGCCAGCTCACCGACGAGGACCGGGACAGGGAACTACGAGCAGTACTTC.

The V call is TRBV12-5, the J call TRBJ2-7; 7 nucleotides match TRBD2. From germline, CDR1 is LGHNT and CDR2 FRNRAP. V shed 8 bases and J 0 bases; nucleotides not matched to a gene: 1. This CDR3 region has 12 residues. The CDR3, as DNA: TGTGCTAGTATAGCGGGCTCCTACGAGCAGTACTTC. Its translation: CASIAGSYEQYF.

The V and J genes are TRBV19 and TRBJ1-2, with D perhaps matching TRBD1 (6 bases). The CDR3 sequence is 14 residues long. Looked up from germline, CDR1 is LNHDA and CDR2 is SQIVND (reference sequence). V lost 6 bases to trimming and J lost 9 bases, with 20 bases between them. CDR3 sequence reads: CASSSLAGDERYTF. The CDR3 bases are TGTGCCAGTAGCAGCCTGGCAGGGGACGAGCGCTACACCTTC. The whole variable domain, filled in from reference TRBV19 and TRBJ1-2, reads DGGITQSPKYLFRKEGQNVTLSCEQNLNHDAMYWYRQDPGQGLRLIYYSQIVNDFQKGDIAEGYSVSREKKESFPLTVTSAQKNPTAFYLCASSSLAGDERYTFGSGTRLTVV.

This rearrangement joins TRBV25-1 to TRBJ2-3; 10 bases fit TRBD2. CDR1 and CDR2 from the germline V gene are MGHDK and SYGVNS. J gave up 5 bases and V 2 bases, and 7 bases lay outside the gene matches. CDR3 length equals 16 residues. The CDR3 bases are TGTGCCAGCAGTGAAGCAGCGAGGACTAGCGGAGATACGCAGTATTTT. Amino acids: CASSEAARTSGDTQYF.

Only a few counts were recorded for this clonotype. The rearrangement links TRBV10-3 to TRBJ2-1; perhaps TRBD1 as D (6 bases). The CDR3 is 16 amino acids. Trimming took off 4 bases at V and 5 bases at J, with 18 bases between the two ends. CDR1 and CDR2 from the germline V gene are ENHRY and SYGVKD. CDR3 in amino acids: CAISGFVGTPNNEQFF. The CDR3 coding sequence is TGTGCCATCAGTGGTTTTGTCGGGACACCGAACAATGAGCAGTTCTTC.

This clonotype was recorded at least ten times. This chain links TRBV15 with TRBJ1-1, with D hard to call. Trimming removed 1 base at V and 5 bases at J, with 14 bases between. The CDR3 loop spans 15 amino acids. From germline, CDR1 is LNHNV and CDR2 YYDKDF (reference sequence). CDR3 coding DNA: TGTGCCACCAGCAGAGGGAAGGGTCTACGGACTGAAGCTTTCTTT. Its translation: CATSRGKGLRTEAFF.

This clonotype was found many times. The chain links TRBV12-3 or TRBV12-4 to TRBJ1-1; no definite D call. The CDR3 contains 14 residues. Trimming shortened V by 8 bases and J by 0 bases, and 13 bases separated the two germline ends. The CDR3: CASQTRQVNTEAFF. Written as DNA, the CDR3 is TGTGCCAGCCAAACTCGGCAGGTGAACACTGAAGCTTTCTTT.

This clonotype was counted between two and nine times. The V gene is TRBV10-3, the J gene TRBJ2-3, with a weak D call TRBD2 (5 bases). V gave up 0 bases and J gave up 1 base, with 8 bases separating them. There are 15 residues in the CDR3. CDR1 ENHRY and CDR2 SYGVKD come from the germline V gene. DNA of the CDR3: TGTGCCATCAGTGAGTCTAGCGCCCGCACAGATACGCAGTATTTT. This codes for CAISESSARTDTQYF.

This clonotype was recorded at least ten times. This chain connects TRBV9 to TRBJ1-3; D call uncertain. Between the trimmed V and J ends, which lost 0 bases and 4 bases, there was a span of 8 bases. In germline, CDR1 is SGDLS, CDR2 YYNGEE. The CDR3 has 14 residues. The CDR3 DNA reads TGTGCCAGCAGCGTAGAGGGCTCCGGAAACACCATATATTTT. Amino acids: CASSVEGSGNTIYF.

This clonotype was counted ten times or more. V usage is TRBV29-1 and J usage is TRBJ2-7, with D possibly matching TRBD1 (6 bases). Trimming pared 2 bases from V and 3 bases from J, leaving 20 bases between. CDR3 length: 16 amino acids. The germline V gene has CDR1 SQVTM and CDR2 ANQGSEA. The CDR3 nucleotides read TGCAGCGTTGAACACCAGTGGGGGCCGCGGAACTACGAGCAGTACTTC. This gives the protein CSVEHQWGPRNYEQYF.

This clonotype was recorded many times. V and J are TRBV6-5 and TRBJ2-1, with 7 bases lining up with TRBD1. The CDR3 is 16 amino acids. CDR1 MNHEY and CDR2 SVGAGI come from the germline V gene. The junction had 9 bases not matched to a gene; V was cut back by 0 bases and J by 7 bases. This CDR3 reads CASSYSGQTGFNEQFF. The CDR3 nucleotides read TGTGCCAGCAGTTACTCGGGACAGACAGGGTTTAATGAGCAGTTCTTC.

This clonotype was observed a few times. This chain joins TRBV10-3 and TRBJ2-5; D is perhaps TRBD2 (6 bases). V was trimmed by 4 bases and J by 3 bases, leaving 12 bases between them. From germline, CDR1 is ENHRY and CDR2 SYGVKD. The CDR3 runs 14 residues. CDR3 coding DNA: TGTGCCATCAGTGTAAGCGGGCGAGAAGAGACCCAGTACTTC. Translated: CAISVSGREETQYF.

This clonotype has a handful of counts. This chain uses TRBV3-1 with TRBJ2-7, with D perhaps given as TRBD1 or TRBD2 (5 bases each). Per germline, CDR1 LGHDT and CDR2 YNNKEL (reference sequence). The CDR3 runs 14 residues. V lost 1 base and J lost 6, with 13 bases in between. The CDR3 loop is CASSQAVWGSEQYF. In DNA, the CDR3 is TGTGCCAGCAGCCAAGCTGTCTGGGGGAGCGAGCAGTACTTC.

This clonotype was counted at least ten times. The chain has TRBV29-1 and TRBJ2-1; a possible D gene is TRBD2 (6 bases). The CDR3 consists of 15 residues. V was shortened by 4 bases and J by 10 bases, with 23 bases between the two germline ends. Looked up from germline, CDR1 is SQVTM and CDR2 is ANQGSEA. The CDR3 loop reads CSVVRWGRGGEEQFF. In DNA, the CDR3 is TGCAGCGTTGTCCGATGGGGACGGGGAGGTGAAGAGCAGTTCTTC.

This clonotype was picked up a small number of times. V usage is TRBV29-1 and J usage is TRBJ1-2; D gene uncertain. Trimming pared 0 bases from V and 8 bases from J, leaving 7 bases between. In germline, CDR1 is SQVTM, CDR2 ANQGSEA. The CDR3 length is 11 residues. The CDR3 spells CSVEERHGYTF. The CDR3 bases are TGCAGCGTTGAAGAGAGGCACGGCTACACCTTC.

This clonotype occurred a few times. J is TRBJ1-1 and V is TRBV4-2; D is unclear. V lost 1 base to trimming and J lost 0 bases, with 12 bases between them. The germline V gene has CDR1 LGHNA and CDR2 YNFKEQ. CDR3 length: 16 amino acids. The chain's CDR3 is CASSQVIAGMNTEAFF. The CDR3, as DNA: TGTGCCAGCAGCCAAGTTATTGCAGGAATGAACACTGAAGCTTTCTTT.

This clonotype was observed a handful of times. The CDR3 loop is CASSLYGSQGSPLHF. The CDR3 DNA is TGTGCCAGCAGTTTATACGGGTCCCAGGGTTCACCCCTCCACTTT. The chain links TRBV12-3 or TRBV12-4 to TRBJ1-6, with D perhaps matching TRBD1 (5 bases). Trimming removed 2 bases at V and 9 bases at J, with 14 bases between. The CDR3 extends over 15 amino acids.

This clonotype was recorded at least ten times. This sequence joins TRBV9 and TRBJ2-7; perhaps TRBD1 as D (6 bases). Germline V gene sequence: CDR1 SGDLS, CDR2 YYNGEE. CDR3 length: 14 residues. V was cut by 3 bases and J by 4 bases, with 14 bases left in between. The DNA for the CDR3 is TGTGCCAGCAGCGAATACAGGGTTTTGTACGAGCAGTACGTC. This gives the protein CASSEYRVLYEQYV.